Listed below are T cell receptor beta chains from one sample, sequenced in a study of blood T cell repertoires in COVID-19. Assay: immunoSEQ multiplex PCR; the TCRdb copy retains only in-frame clones and omits some. The table records hundreds of thousands of clones, 75% to 90% of them present only once. Material: PBMCs or T cells enriched from blood (not recorded which). All receptors derive from a woman in her forties who had recovered from COVID-19. Each CDR3 is given with its conserved first and last residue. D genes are given only for firm matches. The size of a clone is reported for some rows only, either as once, few or many, or as a class for expanded clones.

v_call: TRBV5-1; d_call: NA; clone_size: NA; j_call: TRBJ2-7; cdr3_aa: CASSSEGRNFYEQYF; cdr3_nt: TGCGCCAGCAGCTCGGAGGGGCGAAACTTCTACGAGCAGTACTTC
v_call: TRBV18; d_call: NA; clone_size: NA; j_call: TRBJ1-1; cdr3_aa: CASSPTPGNTEAFF; cdr3_nt: TGTGCCAGCTCACCTACGCCGGGGAACACTGAAGCTTTCTTT
v_call: TRBV2; d_call: NA; clone_size: NA; j_call: TRBJ2-1; cdr3_aa: CASWTARGTYEQFF; cdr3_nt: TGTGCCAGCTGGACTGCTAGGGGGACCTATGAGCAGTTCTTC
v_call: TRBV7-3; d_call: NA; clone_size: NA; j_call: TRBJ2-1; cdr3_aa: CASSSGREQFF; cdr3_nt: TGTGCCAGCAGCTCCGGTCGGGAGCAGTTCTTC
v_call: TRBV2; d_call: TRBD2; clone_size: NA; j_call: TRBJ2-3; cdr3_aa: CASNSGTSTDTQYF; cdr3_nt: TGTGCCAGCAATAGCGGGACTAGCACAGATACGCAGTATTTT
v_call: TRBV11-1; d_call: TRBD2; clone_size: NA; j_call: TRBJ2-5; cdr3_aa: CASSTISGGVETQYF; cdr3_nt: TGTGCCAGCAGCACCATTAGCGGGGGGGTCGAGACCCAGTACTTC
v_call: TRBV2; d_call: TRBD1; clone_size: NA; j_call: TRBJ1-5; cdr3_aa: CASRLGTGRNQPQHF; cdr3_nt: TGTGCCAGCCGCCTGGGGACAGGGCGTAATCAGCCCCAGCATTTT
v_call: TRBV5-1; d_call: TRBD2; clone_size: NA; j_call: TRBJ2-3; cdr3_aa: CASIAGGGAGTDTQYF; cdr3_nt: TGCGCCAGCATAGCAGGCGGGGGGGCCGGCACAGATACGCAGTATTTT
v_call: TRBV7-2; d_call: NA; clone_size: once; j_call: TRBJ1-5; cdr3_aa: CASSTVGQPQHF; cdr3_nt: TGTGCCAGCAGCACCGTCGGTCAGCCCCAGCATTTT
v_call: TRBV5-1; d_call: NA; clone_size: NA; j_call: TRBJ2-3; cdr3_aa: CASSSQLTQYF; cdr3_nt: TGCGCCAGCAGCTCCCAGTTGACGCAGTATTTT
v_call: TRBV30; d_call: TRBD1; clone_size: NA; j_call: TRBJ1-6; cdr3_aa: CAWSAGQKNSPLHF; cdr3_nt: TGTGCCTGGAGTGCGGGACAGAAGAATTCACCCCTCCACTTT
v_call: TRBV6-5; d_call: TRBD2; clone_size: NA; j_call: TRBJ2-3; cdr3_aa: CAVSSGRLADTQYF; cdr3_nt: TGTGCCGTGTCTAGCGGGAGACTGGCAGATACGCAGTATTTT
v_call: TRBV18; d_call: NA; clone_size: NA; j_call: TRBJ1-6; cdr3_aa: CASSPSGYYNSPLHF; cdr3_nt: TGTGCCAGCTCACCCTCGGGGTACTATAATTCACCCCTCCACTTT
v_call: TRBV30; d_call: NA; clone_size: once; j_call: TRBJ1-6; cdr3_aa: CAWSGDSGPSPLHF; cdr3_nt: TGTGCCTGGAGTGGAGACAGTGGCCCTTCACCCCTCCACTTT
v_call: TRBV3-1/TRBV3-2; d_call: NA; clone_size: NA; j_call: TRBJ1-1; cdr3_aa: CASSQDVDWAPNTEAFF; cdr3_nt: TGTGCCAGCAGCCAAGATGTCGATTGGGCACCGAACACTGAAGCTTTCTTT
v_call: TRBV3-1/TRBV3-2; d_call: NA; clone_size: NA; j_call: TRBJ1-2; cdr3_aa: CASSQDSGGARGYTF; cdr3_nt: TGTGCCAGCAGCCAAGATTCGGGGGGGGCGCGGGGCTACACCTTC
v_call: TRBV5-1; d_call: TRBD1; clone_size: NA; j_call: TRBJ2-1; cdr3_aa: CASSPRGTGVNEQFF; cdr3_nt: TGCGCCAGCAGCCCTAGGGGGACAGGGGTCAATGAGCAGTTCTTC
v_call: TRBV6-2/TRBV6-3; d_call: NA; clone_size: NA; j_call: TRBJ1-2; cdr3_aa: CASSLETVYGYTF; cdr3_nt: TGTGCCAGCAGTTTGGAGACGGTCTATGGCTACACCTTC
v_call: TRBV6-2/TRBV6-3; d_call: TRBD1; clone_size: NA; j_call: TRBJ1-5; cdr3_aa: CASSPGTGGPPQHF; cdr3_nt: TGTGCCAGCAGTCCCGGGACAGGGGGTCCGCCCCAGCATTTT
v_call: TRBV9; d_call: TRBD2; clone_size: NA; j_call: TRBJ2-1; cdr3_aa: CASSVGSSGKYEQFF; cdr3_nt: TGTGCCAGCAGCGTAGGCTCTAGCGGGAAGTATGAGCAGTTCTTC
v_call: TRBV30; d_call: NA; clone_size: NA; j_call: TRBJ1-2; cdr3_aa: CAWSVRVGDGYTF; cdr3_nt: TGTGCCTGGAGTGTACGGGTAGGGGATGGCTACACCTTC
v_call: TRBV12-3/TRBV12-4; d_call: NA; clone_size: NA; j_call: TRBJ2-1; cdr3_aa: CASSYKDTEQFF; cdr3_nt: TGTGCCAGCAGCTATAAAGACACTGAGCAGTTCTTC
v_call: TRBV5-8; d_call: NA; clone_size: NA; j_call: TRBJ2-1; cdr3_aa: CASSVGMPPGVAGVEQFF; cdr3_nt: TGTGCCAGCAGCGTCGGGATGCCCCCGGGAGTGGCTGGGGTTGAGCAGTTCTTC
v_call: TRBV6-5; d_call: TRBD1; clone_size: NA; j_call: TRBJ1-2; cdr3_aa: CASSTGVAYGYTF; cdr3_nt: TGTGCCAGCAGTACAGGGGTTGCCTATGGCTACACCTTC
v_call: TRBV7-3; d_call: NA; clone_size: NA; j_call: TRBJ2-1; cdr3_aa: CASSSGQLNEQFF; cdr3_nt: TGTGCCAGCAGCTCAGGACAGCTCAATGAGCAGTTCTTC
v_call: TRBV9; d_call: NA; clone_size: NA; j_call: TRBJ2-7; cdr3_aa: CASSVGLPSGPRGEQYF; cdr3_nt: TGTGCCAGCAGCGTAGGCTTACCCTCGGGCCCCAGAGGGGAGCAGTACTTC
v_call: TRBV15; d_call: NA; clone_size: NA; j_call: TRBJ2-6; cdr3_aa: CATSRPRDSHGANVLTF; cdr3_nt: TGTGCCACCAGCAGACCTCGGGACTCCCATGGGGCCAACGTCCTGACTTTC
v_call: TRBV12-3/TRBV12-4; d_call: NA; clone_size: NA; j_call: TRBJ1-3; cdr3_aa: CASSPPWGDTIYF; cdr3_nt: TGTGCCAGCAGTCCCCCATGGGGGGACACCATATATTTT
v_call: TRBV7-6; d_call: NA; clone_size: NA; j_call: TRBJ1-6; cdr3_aa: CASSFPGSPLHF; cdr3_nt: TGTGCCAGCAGCTTCCCAGGTTCACCCCTCCACTTT
v_call: TRBV19; d_call: NA; clone_size: NA; j_call: TRBJ2-6; cdr3_aa: CASRAPRVGGANVLTF; cdr3_nt: TGTGCCAGCCGCGCACCCCGGGTCGGAGGGGCCAACGTCCTGACTTTC
v_call: TRBV30; d_call: NA; clone_size: NA; j_call: TRBJ1-2; cdr3_aa: CAWSVPGWNRASDGYTF; cdr3_nt: TGTGCCTGGAGTGTACCCGGGTGGAACAGGGCTTCCGATGGCTACACCTTC
v_call: TRBV6-5; d_call: NA; clone_size: NA; j_call: TRBJ1-1; cdr3_aa: CASSTWTGMNTEAFF; cdr3_nt: TGTGCCAGCAGTACATGGACGGGAATGAACACTGAAGCTTTCTTT
v_call: TRBV25-1; d_call: NA; clone_size: NA; j_call: TRBJ2-5; cdr3_aa: CASSESPGGFQETQYF; cdr3_nt: TGTGCCAGCAGTGAATCTCCCGGCGGTTTCCAAGAGACCCAGTACTTC
v_call: TRBV3-1/TRBV3-2; d_call: NA; clone_size: NA; j_call: TRBJ2-7; cdr3_aa: CASSQGGSFPGSYEQYF; cdr3_nt: TGTGCCAGCAGCCAAGGAGGGTCCTTCCCCGGCTCCTACGAGCAGTACTTC
v_call: TRBV5-1; d_call: NA; clone_size: NA; j_call: TRBJ1-5; cdr3_aa: CASSITGTQPQHF; cdr3_nt: TGCGCCAGCAGCATAACAGGGACCCAGCCCCAGCATTTT
v_call: TRBV27; d_call: NA; clone_size: NA; j_call: TRBJ2-5; cdr3_aa: CASSLNGQGSQETQYF; cdr3_nt: TGTGCCAGCAGTTTAAACGGGCAGGGGTCACAAGAGACCCAGTACTTC
v_call: TRBV6-5; d_call: TRBD2; clone_size: NA; j_call: TRBJ2-2; cdr3_aa: CASTPEAGTGELFF; cdr3_nt: TGTGCCAGCACTCCTGAAGCGGGGACCGGGGAGCTGTTTTTT
v_call: TRBV5-4; d_call: NA; clone_size: NA; j_call: TRBJ1-2; cdr3_aa: CASSLEGQGRYYGYTF; cdr3_nt: TGTGCCAGCAGCTTGGAAGGGCAGGGCAGGTACTATGGCTACACCTTC
v_call: TRBV7-2; d_call: NA; clone_size: once; j_call: TRBJ1-3; cdr3_aa: CASSLAGEPGNTIYF; cdr3_nt: TGTGCCAGCAGCTTAGCGGGAGAGCCTGGAAACACCATATATTTT
v_call: TRBV29-1; d_call: TRBD1; clone_size: NA; j_call: TRBJ2-4; cdr3_aa: CSVNRGPGIQYF; cdr3_nt: TGCAGCGTCAACAGGGGGCCGGGCATTCAGTACTTC
v_call: TRBV7-9; d_call: TRBD1; clone_size: NA; j_call: TRBJ1-2; cdr3_aa: CASSRWDRGNYGYTF; cdr3_nt: TGTGCCAGCAGCCGATGGGACAGGGGGAACTATGGCTACACCTTC
v_call: TRBV5-6; d_call: TRBD1; clone_size: NA; j_call: TRBJ1-6; cdr3_aa: CASRQGADSPLHF; cdr3_nt: TGTGCCAGCAGACAGGGGGCTGATTCACCCCTCCACTTT
v_call: TRBV7-2; d_call: TRBD1; clone_size: NA; j_call: TRBJ2-2; cdr3_aa: CASSFPDRGGTPELFF; cdr3_nt: TGTGCCAGCAGCTTCCCCGACAGGGGGGGAACACCGGAGCTGTTTTTT
v_call: TRBV5-6; d_call: NA; clone_size: NA; j_call: TRBJ1-4; cdr3_aa: CASSQPRGATNEKLFF; cdr3_nt: TGTGCCAGCAGCCAACCCCGCGGCGCAACTAATGAAAAACTGTTTTTT
v_call: TRBV6-2/TRBV6-3; d_call: TRBD1; clone_size: NA; j_call: TRBJ1-5; cdr3_aa: CASSYPGQAEHF; cdr3_nt: TGTGCCAGCAGTTACCCCGGACAGGCCGAGCATTTT
v_call: TRBV11-3; d_call: NA; clone_size: NA; j_call: TRBJ2-4; cdr3_aa: CASSLSLGNVQYF; cdr3_nt: TGTGCCAGCAGCTTATCGTTGGGCAACGTTCAGTACTTC
v_call: TRBV25-1; d_call: NA; clone_size: NA; j_call: TRBJ1-5; cdr3_aa: CASSDRQVNQPQHF; cdr3_nt: TGTGCCAGCAGTGACCGACAGGTCAATCAGCCCCAGCATTTT